Below, 27 T cell receptor beta chains from the same sample are listed, as sequenced in a study of beta chain features in type 1 diabetes. Isolated RNA was reverse transcribed in full, so expressed TCRB transcripts were sequenced. Data came from immunoSEQ multiplex PCR; TCRdb stores just in-frame clones and leaves some out. The table lists about 340,000 clones, approximately 8% of them singletons. The sample consisted of central memory CD4+ T cells from blood. The source of these receptors is a woman aged 18-30 years in good health.

This clone has just a few counts. The same CDR3 arises from other DNA sequences in this sample as well. The chain employs TRBV18 and TRBJ2-5; 13 bases agree with TRBD2. The V segment lost 0 bases and the J segment 5 bases; nucleotides outside the gene matches: 0. The CDR3 is 15 amino acids. Germline V gives CDR1 KGHSH, CDR2 LQKENI. CDR3 residues: CASSPPGLAGETQYF. The CDR3 DNA reads TGTGCCAGCTCACCACCGGGACTAGCGGGGGAGACCCAGTACTTC.

Concerning this clone itself: Within the sample, other DNA sequences also encode this same CDR3. V usage is TRBV5-6 and J usage is TRBJ1-1, with D uncertain. The V gene lost 4 bases and the J gene lost 1 base, with 8 bases spanning the gap. The CDR3 has 13 residues. In germline, CDR1 is SGHDT, CDR2 YYEEEE. CDR3 DNA sequence: TGTGCCAGCAGCCTAACACCGAACACTGAAGCTTTCTTT. It codes for CASSLTPNTEAFF.

This clone has just a few counts. The chain recombines TRBV19 with TRBJ2-4; 9 bases map to TRBD1. Losses at the gene ends were 6 bases for V and 5 bases for J; bases not matched to a gene: 2. The CDR3 covers 13 residues. CDR1 is LNHDA, CDR2 SQIVND, per germline (reference sequence). CDR3 sequence (DNA): TGTGCCAGTAGAGACAGGGGGGAAAACATTCAGTACTTC. Encoded protein: CASRDRGENIQYF.

The chain is built from TRBV7-2 and TRBJ1-1; D call uncertain. V dropped 4 bases and J dropped 0 bases, with 6 bases sitting between them. The CDR3 covers 13 residues. Germline assignment: CDR1 SGHTA and CDR2 FQGNSA. CDR3 residues: CASSSIMNTEAFF. In DNA, the CDR3 is TGTGCCAGCAGCTCAATTATGAACACTGAAGCTTTCTTT.

The chain combines TRBV6-1 with TRBJ2-5; tentatively, D is TRBD2 (5 bases). CDR1 MNHNS and CDR2 SASEGT come from the germline V gene. V was cut by 8 bases and J by 3 bases, with 16 bases left in between. The CDR3 covers 14 residues. CDR3 sequence reads: CASGSGPTKETQYF. The DNA of the CDR3 is TGTGCCAGCGGAAGCGGCCCTACTAAAGAGACCCAGTACTTC.

This clone was seen a few times. The chain couples TRBV28 to TRBJ1-5; no firm D call. The germline CDR1 and CDR2 sequences are MDHEN and SYDVKM. V lost 5 bases and J lost 7, with 9 bases in between. The CDR3 spans 12 residues. In DNA, the CDR3 is TGTGCCAGCAGTGCCATGGTGCAGCCCCAGCATTTT. It translates to CASSAMVQPQHF. Full variable domain (outside the CDR3, taken from reference TRBV28 and TRBJ1-5): DVKVTQSSRYLVKRTGEKVFLECVQDMDHENMFWYRQDPGLGLRLIYFSYDVKMKEKGDIPEGYSVSREKKERFSLILESASTNQTSMYLCASSAMVQPQHFGDGTRLSIL.

This clone was counted ten times or more. The genes are TRBV6-6 and TRBJ2-5; TRBD2 matches 8 bases. The CDR3 contains 15 residues. Germline CDR1 MNHNY, CDR2 SVGAGI (reference sequence). V shed 2 bases, J shed 1 base, and the junction held 3 bases outside the gene matches. The CDR3, as DNA: TGTGCCAGCAGTTACGCGGCGGGAGGCCAAGAGACCCAGTACTTC. Protein sequence: CASSYAAGGQETQYF.

The chain links TRBV18 to TRBJ2-7; 11 bases agree with TRBD2. The CDR3 covers 16 residues. Trimming cost V 3 bases and J 1 base; bases outside gene matches: 5. Germline V gene lookup returns CDR1 KGHSH and CDR2 LQKENI. The CDR3 coding sequence is TGTGCCAGCTCACCTGGACTAGCGGGTACTTCCTACGAGCAGTACTTC. The encoded protein is CASSPGLAGTSYEQYF. Based on the CDR3 plus reference TRBV18 and TRBJ2-7, the full variable domain is NAGVMQNPRHLVRRRGQEARLRCSPMKGHSHVYWYRQLPEEGLKFMVYLQKENIIDESGMPKERFSAEFPKEGPSILRIQQVVRGDSAAYFCASSPGLAGTSYEQYFGPGTRLTVT.

This clone has only a few counts. The chain is built from TRBV15 and TRBJ2-1; D may correspond to TRBD1 or TRBD2 (6 bases each). Trimming cost V 7 bases and J 12 bases, with 19 bases left between them. This CDR3 comprises 13 residues. The germline gives CDR1 LNHNV, CDR2 YYDKDF (reference sequence). CDR3 bases: TGTGCCACCACCTCAAGGAGGGGGGTTGGGCAGTTCTTC. Translated: CATTSRRGVGQFF.

In its sample, this clone was seen a few times. This sequence joins TRBV4-2 and TRBJ2-7; 9 positions match TRBD2. Per the germline V gene, CDR1 is LGHNA and CDR2 is YNFKEQ. V trimming: 0 bases; J trimming: 7 bases; junction bases outside the gene matches: 4. This CDR3 comprises 14 residues. CDR3 coding DNA: TGTGCCAGCAGCCAAGAAGAGACTAGCGGAGAGCAGTACTTC. Protein sequence: CASSQEETSGEQYF.

This clone showed up many times. This sample includes further DNA sequences coding for the same CDR3. The rearrangement links TRBV18 to TRBJ2-1; no firm D call. This CDR3 spans 13 amino acids. Germline V gene sequence: CDR1 KGHSH, CDR2 LQKENI. Trimming took off 5 bases at V and 6 bases at J, with 11 bases between the two ends. The CDR3 coding sequence is TGTGCCAGCTCAACCAGAGAACGCAATGAGCAGTTCTTC. It encodes CASSTRERNEQFF.

This clone appeared many times. The rearrangement joins TRBV7-2 to TRBJ2-1, with TRBD2 matching 12 bases. V lost 6 bases and J lost 10; bases outside the gene matches: 10. The germline V gene has CDR1 SGHTA and CDR2 FQGNSA. The CDR3 has 15 residues. The chain's CDR3 is CASRPRLAGVWEQFF. For the CDR3, the DNA is TGTGCCAGCAGGCCGAGACTAGCGGGAGTATGGGAGCAGTTCTTC.

The chain links TRBV10-3 to TRBJ2-1; D is undetermined. The germline V gene has CDR1 ENHRY and CDR2 SYGVKD. There are 11 residues in the CDR3. V dropped 1 base and J dropped 6 bases, with 1 base sitting between them. CDR3 bases: TGTGCCATCAGTGAGTTCAATGAGCAGTTCTTC. Translation gives CAISEFNEQFF.

The chain uses TRBV13 and TRBJ2-1; 12 bases agree with TRBD2. V trimming: 1 base; J trimming: 0 bases; junction bases outside the gene matches: 10. This CDR3 comprises 20 residues. The germline gives CDR1 PRHDT, CDR2 FYEKMQ (reference sequence). The CDR3 sequence is CASSLEGLAGPEISYNEQFF. The CDR3 DNA is TGTGCCAGCAGCTTAGAGGGACTAGCGGGCCCCGAAATCTCCTACAATGAGCAGTTCTTC.

This clone was detected a few times. The J gene is TRBJ1-2, the V gene TRBV19, with 10 bases identical to TRBD1. The CDR3 loop spans 16 amino acids. With V trimmed by 3 bases and J by 8 bases, 12 bases remained unmatched. Germline-derived CDR1 and CDR2 are LNHDA and SQIVND (reference sequence). The CDR3 sequence: CASSMLETGGARGYTF. The CDR3 DNA reads as TGTGCCAGTAGTATGCTGGAGACAGGGGGCGCGAGGGGCTACACCTTC.

The genes are TRBV27 and TRBJ1-4; perhaps TRBD1 as D (5 bases). Germline V gene lookup returns CDR1 MNHEY and CDR2 SMNVEV (reference sequence). This CDR3 comprises 17 residues. V was cut by 5 bases and J by 3 bases, with 19 bases left in between. The CDR3 protein is CASSLKPLGGANEKLFF. DNA of the CDR3: TGTGCCAGCAGTCTAAAGCCCCTGGGAGGGGCTAATGAAAAACTGTTTTTT.

The chain uses TRBV15 and TRBJ2-7; D gene unclear. Trimming cost V 0 bases and J 0 bases, with 9 bases left between them. This CDR3 spans 15 amino acids. Germline assignment: CDR1 LNHNV and CDR2 YYDKDF (reference sequence). Here the CDR3 reads CATSRDSTGSYEQYF. CDR3 coding DNA: TGTGCCACCAGCAGAGATAGTACCGGCTCCTACGAGCAGTACTTC.

V gene TRBV28 combines with J gene TRBJ2-6; TRBD2 matches at 8 bases. Germline CDR1 MDHEN, CDR2 SYDVKM. The CDR3 has 17 amino acids. V shed 6 bases and J 0 bases; nucleotides not matched to a gene: 7. This chain's CDR3 is CASRISGTSSGANVLTF. In nucleotides, the CDR3 is TGTGCCAGCAGGATTAGCGGGACTAGCTCTGGGGCCAACGTCCTGACTTTC.

This clone has more than one count but fewer than ten. With a much larger clone just one base away, this may be a read error. This chain connects TRBV7-2 to TRBJ2-7; TRBD1 aligns across 9 bases. There are 14 residues in the CDR3. J gave up 2 bases and V 5 bases, and 4 bases lay outside the gene matches. The germline V gene has CDR1 SGHTA and CDR2 FQGNSA. CDR3 coding DNA: TGTGCCAGCAGCCTCCGACAGGGGGCCTACGAGCAGTACTTC. This codes for CASSLRQGAYEQYF.

The chain carries TRBV2 and TRBJ2-7; D is uncertain. Germline CDR1 reads SNHLY; CDR2 reads FYNNEI. Trimming took off 2 bases at V and 1 base at J, with 3 bases between the two ends. The CDR3 consists of 12 residues. The DNA for the CDR3 is TGTGCCAGCAGTGAACTGTCCTACGAGCAGTACTTC. Protein sequence: CASSELSYEQYF.

The chain uses TRBV4-2 and TRBJ1-1; possibly TRBD1 for D (5 bases). Germline V gene lookup returns CDR1 LGHNA and CDR2 YNFKEQ. Trimming took off 1 base at V and 5 bases at J, with 20 bases between the two ends. The CDR3 has 17 residues. CDR3 nucleotide sequence: TGTGCCAGCAGCCAAGGTGGGGTAAGGGGCGAGAGGACTGAAGCTTTCTTT. As protein: CASSQGGVRGERTEAFF.

This clone appeared a few times. This sample includes further DNA sequences coding for the same CDR3. The CDR3 sequence is CASRKGGEKLFF. As DNA, the CDR3 is TGTGCCAGCAGGAAAGGGGGTGAAAAACTGTTTTTT. The chain carries TRBV6-5 and TRBJ1-4, with D possibly matching TRBD1 (6 bases). The V end lost 6 bases, the J end lost 7 bases, and 9 bases lay between the germline ends. The CDR3 has 12 residues. Germline V CDR1 and CDR2: MNHEY, SVGAGI.

This clone was seen a few times. V and J are TRBV5-6 and TRBJ2-6; D is perhaps TRBD2 (5 bases). The CDR3 runs 16 residues. Germline lookup yields CDR1 SGHDT and CDR2 YYEEEE. V was trimmed by 0 bases and J by 1 base, leaving 8 bases between them. The CDR3 loop reads CASSLVRGSGANVLTF. CDR3 nucleotide sequence: TGTGCCAGCAGCTTGGTACGGGGATCTGGGGCCAACGTCCTGACTTTC.

The V call is TRBV10-3, the J call TRBJ2-6; unclear D gene. CDR1 is ENHRY, CDR2 SYGVKD, per germline. The CDR3 totals 17 residues. Trimming cost V 5 bases and J 1 base, with 15 bases left between them. DNA of the CDR3: TGTGCCATCAGTTTCCGTGGTCCGAGGTCTGGGGCCAACGTCCTGACTTTC. Residues: CAISFRGPRSGANVLTF.

J is TRBJ2-7 and V is TRBV5-1, with D possibly matching TRBD2 (6 bases). The CDR3 is made up of 14 amino acids. Germline V lookup: CDR1 SGHRS, CDR2 YFSETQ. Trimming took off 7 bases at V and 2 bases at J, with 16 bases between the two ends. The chain's CDR3 is CASAPGANPYEQYF. The CDR3 DNA follows: TGCGCCAGCGCTCCGGGAGCCAATCCCTACGAGCAGTACTTC. The variable domain in full, completed from reference TRBV5-1 and TRBJ2-7, reads KAGVTQTPRYLIKTRGQQVTLSCSPISGHRSVSWYQQTPGQGLQFLFEYFSETQRNKGNFPGRFSGRQFSNSRSEMNVSTLELGDSALYLCASAPGANPYEQYFGPGTRLTVT.

The table lists this clone with a few counts. The rearrangement joins TRBV11-2 to TRBJ1-1; D ambiguous. The CDR3 contains 15 residues. The germline V and J ends were trimmed by 2 bases and 1 base, with 11 bases remaining between them. The germline CDR1 and CDR2 sequences are SGHAT and FQNNGV. CDR3 sequence reads: CASSLKEQTNTEAFF. The CDR3 nucleotides read TGTGCCAGCAGCTTAAAAGAACAGACGAACACTGAAGCTTTCTTT.

This clone was observed a handful of times. J is TRBJ2-7 and V is TRBV7-3, with D perhaps given as TRBD1 or TRBD2 (5 bases each). Trimming took 2 bases from V and 4 from J, leaving 15 bases between them. The germline V gene has CDR1 SGHTA and CDR2 FQGTGA. The CDR3 extends over 15 amino acids. This chain's CDR3 is CASSLSGGVQYEQYF. CDR3 coding DNA: TGTGCCAGCAGCTTATCTGGGGGAGTTCAGTACGAGCAGTACTTC.